What follows are 18 T cell receptor beta chains derived from one specimen sequenced in a study of human T cells and chemical hapten exposure. Stated time point: patch test 2, 6 weeks after DPC sensitization. Specified treatment: therapeutic diphenylcyclopropenone sensitization with weekly scalp DPC. TCRdb fed the RACE reads into MiXCR, producing one record per CDR3 protein. This sample has about 84,000 distinct CDR3 sequences, with about 10% found just once. The sequenced sample was whole blood, obtained in connection with sensitization to the hapten diphenylcyclopropenone (DPC). Every receptor here comes from a woman aged 45-59 years with alopecia areata. Some clones in this sample may be carry-over from other donors' samples.

This clonotype was detected many times. The chain recombines TRBV20-1 with TRBJ2-5, with TRBD1 matching 7 bases. With V trimmed by 4 bases and J by 1 base, 3 bases remained unmatched. Germline V gives CDR1 DFQATT, CDR2 SNEGSKA (reference sequence). The CDR3 runs 13 residues. The CDR3 nucleotides are TGCAGTGCTACGACAGGGTTCCAAGAGACCCAGTACTTC. This gives the protein CSATTGFQETQYF.

This clonotype showed up many times. The chain is built from TRBV11-2 and TRBJ1-6; D is possibly TRBD1 (5 bases). The germline V and J ends were trimmed by 6 bases and 10 bases, with 22 bases remaining between them. The CDR3 covers 16 residues. Germline V gene sequence: CDR1 SGHAT, CDR2 FQNNGV. The CDR3 DNA is TGTGCCAGCAGTGTCCGGGTAGGGGCTTCCACATCACCCCTCCACTTT. Translated: CASSVRVGASTSPLHF.

This chain joins TRBV7-2 and TRBJ2-7, with D unclear. The length of the CDR3 is 15 residues. V was pared by 1 base and J by 3 bases, with 13 bases between. The germline V gene has CDR1 SGHTA and CDR2 FQGNSA. The CDR3 loop is CASSLVAPRSYEQYF. The CDR3 DNA reads TGTGCCAGCAGCTTAGTTGCCCCGAGGAGCTACGAGCAGTACTTC.

The V call is TRBV29-1, the J call TRBJ1-1; perhaps TRBD1 as D (6 bases). Deletions cut 6 bases from V and 5 bases from J, with 19 bases between. Germline-derived CDR1 and CDR2 are SQVTM and ANQGSEA. CDR3 length equals 14 residues. This CDR3 is CSVARTERGTEAFF. CDR3 nucleotides: TGCAGCGTGGCTAGGACAGAGCGAGGTACTGAAGCTTTCTTT.

CDR3 DNA: TGCAGCGTGGACCAGGTTGCGTTTTCAGAGACCCAGTACTTC. Translation: CSVDQVAFSETQYF. The rearrangement joins TRBV29-1 to TRBJ2-5; D is undetermined. Germline CDR1 is SQVTM and CDR2 is ANQGSEA. Deletions cut 6 bases from V and 4 bases from J, with 18 bases between. The CDR3 covers 14 residues.

The table lists this clonotype with many counts. The CDR3 region has the DNA TGCGCCAGCAGCGGGGCCGGGACAGGGGTGGAGAATGAGCAGTTCTTC. It specifies CASSGAGTGVENEQFF. This sequence joins TRBV5-1 and TRBJ2-1, with 10 bases lining up with TRBD1. The CDR3 length is 16 residues. Germline lookup yields CDR1 SGHRS and CDR2 YFSETQ. The V gene end was trimmed by 4 bases and the J gene end by 7 bases; junction bases not matched to a gene: 11.

This clonotype was recorded many times. This chain uses TRBV2 with TRBJ2-3, with D unclear. Trimming pared 6 bases from V and 6 bases from J, leaving 16 bases between. The V gene's germline CDR1 is SNHLY and CDR2 FYNNEI. The CDR3 contains 14 residues. The CDR3 region is CASSLDRSSDTQYF. DNA for the CDR3: TGTGCCAGCAGCCTAGACCGTTCCTCGGATACGCAGTATTTT.

This clonotype was counted between two and nine times. The rearrangement uses TRBV20-1 and TRBJ2-5; maybe TRBD1 (6 bases). V was clipped by 6 bases and J by 3 bases, with 11 bases between them. This CDR3 contains 12 residues. Germline CDR1 reads DFQATT; CDR2 reads SNEGSKA (reference sequence). CDR3 in amino acids: CSAQQGEETQYF. The CDR3 DNA sequence: TGCAGTGCCCAACAGGGAGAAGAGACCCAGTACTTC.

The sample holds many counts of this clonotype. The rearrangement links TRBV29-1 to TRBJ2-1; D ambiguous. The CDR3 length is 16 residues. CDR1 SQVTM and CDR2 ANQGSEA come from the germline V gene. The V and J ends lost 0 bases and 1 base respectively, with 13 bases between them. The CDR3 DNA follows: TGCAGCGTTGAAGATGCCTCCATTAGGTCCTACAATGAGCAGTTCTTC. Protein product: CSVEDASIRSYNEQFF.

At least ten counts were recorded for this clonotype. The chain recombines TRBV6-6 with TRBJ2-4; 9 bases agree with TRBD1. In germline, CDR1 is MNHNY, CDR2 SVGAGI (reference sequence). V lost 2 bases and J lost 10; bases outside the gene matches: 6. The CDR3 runs to 14 residues. In DNA form, the CDR3 reads TGTGCCAGCAGTTACAGGGGACAGGGTAGAATTCAGTACTTC. It encodes CASSYRGQGRIQYF.

In nucleotides, the CDR3 is TGTGCCAGCAGTCGGGACAGCAACTACGAGCAGTACTTC. This gives the protein CASSRDSNYEQYF. The genes are TRBV6-5 and TRBJ2-7; 7 bases line up with TRBD1. The CDR3 spans 13 residues. V lost 5 bases and J lost 3; bases outside the gene matches: 4. Germline-derived CDR1 and CDR2 are MNHEY and SVGAGI.

This clonotype was detected a few times. V gene TRBV2 combines with J gene TRBJ1-2; D call uncertain. The germline V gene has CDR1 SNHLY and CDR2 FYNNEI. Between the trimmed V and J ends, which lost 11 bases and 3 bases, there was a span of 16 bases. This CDR3 region has 13 residues. Here the CDR3 reads CAFSKDQYYGYTF. In nucleotides, the CDR3 is TGTGCCTTCTCCAAGGATCAGTACTATGGCTACACCTTC.

In this sample, this clonotype turned up many times. The chain couples TRBV6-6 to TRBJ1-1; tentative D call: TRBD1 (5 bases). Germline assignment: CDR1 MNHNY and CDR2 SVGAGI (reference sequence). The length of the CDR3 is 15 residues. V was cut by 2 bases and J by 3 bases, with 13 bases left in between. The CDR3 nucleotides read TGTGCCAGCAGTTACCCGACAGTAGGGGACACTGAAGCTTTCTTT. Amino acid sequence: CASSYPTVGDTEAFF.

This clonotype came up many times. The chain joins TRBV20-1 to TRBJ2-3; tentatively, D is TRBD1 or TRBD2 (5 bases each). CDR1 and CDR2 (germline): DFQATT, SNEGSKA (reference sequence). The CDR3 totals 15 residues. Between the trimmed V and J ends, which lost 7 bases and 6 bases, there was a span of 23 bases. The CDR3 here is CSVATPSGEGDTQYF. DNA for the CDR3: TGCAGTGTCGCGACCCCCAGCGGAGAGGGGGATACGCAGTATTTT.

This clonotype has more than one count but fewer than ten. The gene calls are TRBV28 and TRBJ2-1; D may be TRBD2 (6 bases). Germline V gene lookup returns CDR1 MDHEN and CDR2 SYDVKM. Trimming removed 7 bases at V and 10 bases at J, with 17 bases between. CDR3 length: 13 residues. CDR3 protein: CASTPNSGREQFF. CDR3 in DNA: TGTGCCAGCACCCCCAACAGCGGGCGGGAGCAGTTCTTC. Using reference TRBV28 and TRBJ2-1 for the parts outside the CDR3, the full variable domain is DVKVTQSSRYLVKRTGEKVFLECVQDMDHENMFWYRQDPGLGLRLIYFSYDVKMKEKGDIPEGYSVSREKKERFSLILESASTNQTSMYLCASTPNSGREQFFGPGTRLTVL.

This clonotype was counted at least ten times. The chain combines TRBV11-2 with TRBJ2-7; 13 positions agree with TRBD2. After removal of 4 bases from V and 5 bases from J, the junction contained 11 bases not matched to a gene. The CDR3 contains 17 residues. CDR1 is SGHAT, CDR2 FQNNGV, per germline. The CDR3 loop is CASSSGTSGIGGNEQYF. Written as DNA, the CDR3 is TGTGCCAGCAGCTCCGGGACTAGCGGGATTGGAGGCAACGAGCAGTACTTC.

The rearrangement uses TRBV10-3 and TRBJ2-3; D possibly corresponds to TRBD1 (5 bases). The germline V and J ends were trimmed by 5 bases and 0 bases, with 9 bases remaining between them. This CDR3 is 14 amino acids long. Per germline, CDR1 ENHRY and CDR2 SYGVKD. The CDR3 DNA sequence: TGTGCCATCAGTACGACAGTTAGCACAGATACGCAGTATTTT. Translation: CAISTTVSTDTQYF.

This clonotype was seen at least ten times. J is TRBJ2-7 and V is TRBV7-9; 7 bases fit TRBD2. In germline, CDR1 is SEHNR, CDR2 FQNEAQ (reference sequence). The CDR3 runs to 14 residues. J gave up 4 bases and V 5 bases, and 8 bases lay outside the gene matches. CDR3 protein: CASSRAGVSYEQYF. CDR3 DNA sequence: TGTGCCAGCAGCCGGGCGGGGGTCTCGTACGAGCAGTACTTC. The variable domain in full, with the rest retrieved from reference TRBV7-9 and TRBJ2-7, is DTGVSQNPRHKITKRGQNVTFRCDPISEHNRLYWYRQTLGQGPEFLTYFQNEAQLEKSRLLSDRFSAERPKGSFSTLEIQRTEQGDSAMYLCASSRAGVSYEQYFGPGTRLTVT.